This T cell receptor (beta chain) was captured by sequencing in a study of cytomegalovirus exposure and HLA in healthy donors. Broader study findings: A link between a missense DCLRE1C variant and TCR beta V- and J-gene trimming emerged from a later analysis.

Primers for the PCR totalled 60 Vbeta and 13 Jbeta. The repertoire was sequenced with immunoSEQ multiplex PCR; TCRdb's copy has only in-frame clones and lacks some. The table includes under 300,000 clones, just over 85% detected once. CDR3 size: 12 residues. The ends were cut back, 5 bases at V and 0 bases at J, with 8 bases in the middle. Germline lookup yields CDR1 SQVTM and CDR2 ANQGSEA. Details on this clone: The antigen remains undetermined.

Sequenced input: PBMCs. This sequence originates from a middle-aged man in good health and CMV-seropositive. V is TRBV29-1 and J is TRBJ2-7; no clear D gene. CDR3 region: CSVTHSSYEQYF. For the CDR3, the DNA is TGCAGCGTTACCCACAGCTCCTACGAGCAGTACTTC.